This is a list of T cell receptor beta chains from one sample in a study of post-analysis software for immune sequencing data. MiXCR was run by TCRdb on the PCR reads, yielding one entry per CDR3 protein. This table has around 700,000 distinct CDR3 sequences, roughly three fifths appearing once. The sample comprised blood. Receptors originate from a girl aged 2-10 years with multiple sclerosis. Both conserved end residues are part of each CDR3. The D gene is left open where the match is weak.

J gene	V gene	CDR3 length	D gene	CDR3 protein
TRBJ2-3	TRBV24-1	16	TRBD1	CATSDEDRASTDTQYF
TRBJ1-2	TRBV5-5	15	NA	CASSFRALQAYGYTF
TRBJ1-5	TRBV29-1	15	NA	CSVAWTADSNQPQHF
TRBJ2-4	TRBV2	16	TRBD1	CASSELTGGTQNIQYF
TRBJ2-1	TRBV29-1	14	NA	CSVVRSSAYNEQFF
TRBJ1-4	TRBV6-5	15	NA	CASSYGGGLVEKLFF
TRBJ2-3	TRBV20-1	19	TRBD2	CSARDRFHIAGGTLDTQYF
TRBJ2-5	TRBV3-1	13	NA	CASSQGDQETQYF
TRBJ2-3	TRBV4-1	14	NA	CASSQGLGSDTQYF
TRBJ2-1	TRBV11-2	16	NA	CASSRLTGSSYNEQFF
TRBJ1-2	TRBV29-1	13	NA	CSVGQGPEYGYTF
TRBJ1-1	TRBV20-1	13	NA	CSARSDRSTEAFF
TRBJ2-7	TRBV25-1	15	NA	CASSGPREGPYEQYF
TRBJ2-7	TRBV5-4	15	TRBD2	CASSSSAGSRVEQYF
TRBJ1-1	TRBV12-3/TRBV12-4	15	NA	CASSPYRVLSTEAFF
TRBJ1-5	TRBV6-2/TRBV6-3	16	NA	CASSYNLGQFNQPQHF
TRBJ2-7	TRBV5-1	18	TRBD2	CASSLRSPTSRSSYEQYF
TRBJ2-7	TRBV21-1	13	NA	CASPRHSSYEQYF
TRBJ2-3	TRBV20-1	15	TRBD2	CSARVAGGRTDTQYF
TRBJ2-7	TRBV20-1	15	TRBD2	CSARIAGIPSYEQYF
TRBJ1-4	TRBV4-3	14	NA	CASSHGRWDEKLFF
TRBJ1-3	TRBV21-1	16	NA	CASSYHTGEGGNTRYF
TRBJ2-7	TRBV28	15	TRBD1	CASRDREPGLYEQYF
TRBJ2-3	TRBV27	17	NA	CASSLLPRELVTDTQYF
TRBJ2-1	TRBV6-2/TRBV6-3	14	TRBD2	CASSRLAGGNEQFF
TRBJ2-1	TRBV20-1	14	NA	CSASGAGHYNEQFF
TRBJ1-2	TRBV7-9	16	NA	CASSDLQGPHNYGYTF
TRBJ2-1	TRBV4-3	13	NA	CASSQGRGQEQFF
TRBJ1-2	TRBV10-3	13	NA	CAVEGPGEDGYTF
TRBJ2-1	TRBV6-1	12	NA	CATRNSYNEQFF
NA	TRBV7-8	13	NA	CASSLTISHEQYF
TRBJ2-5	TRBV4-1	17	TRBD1	CASSQGPDRGMEETQYF
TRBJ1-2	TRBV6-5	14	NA	CASSRQPKSYGYTF
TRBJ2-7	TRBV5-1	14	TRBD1	CASSLGQGSEEQYF
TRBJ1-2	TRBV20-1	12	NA	CSAPTRQHGYTF
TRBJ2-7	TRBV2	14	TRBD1	CASSLGQARYEQYF
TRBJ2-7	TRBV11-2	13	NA	CASSLGYRYEQYF
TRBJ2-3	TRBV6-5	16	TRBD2	CASSSGGEGVGDTQYF
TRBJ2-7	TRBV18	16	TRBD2	CASSLIAGEGSYEQYF
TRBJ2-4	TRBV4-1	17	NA	CASSLRGGVLAKNIQYF
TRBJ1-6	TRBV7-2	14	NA	CASSLGRLDSPLHF
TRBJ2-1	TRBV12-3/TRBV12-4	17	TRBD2	CASSSVWREGQNNEQFF
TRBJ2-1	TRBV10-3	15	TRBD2	CAISGIAGGYNEQFF
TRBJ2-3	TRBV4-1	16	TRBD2	CASSQERGSTTDTQYF
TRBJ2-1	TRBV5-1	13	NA	CASSWGTHNEQFF
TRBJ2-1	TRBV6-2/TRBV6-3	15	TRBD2	CASSFSSGGANGQFF
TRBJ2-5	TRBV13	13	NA	CASSLTGLVTQYF
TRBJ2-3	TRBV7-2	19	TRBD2	CASSLAGSPSGEGTDTQYF
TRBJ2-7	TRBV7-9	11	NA	CASSLGREQYF